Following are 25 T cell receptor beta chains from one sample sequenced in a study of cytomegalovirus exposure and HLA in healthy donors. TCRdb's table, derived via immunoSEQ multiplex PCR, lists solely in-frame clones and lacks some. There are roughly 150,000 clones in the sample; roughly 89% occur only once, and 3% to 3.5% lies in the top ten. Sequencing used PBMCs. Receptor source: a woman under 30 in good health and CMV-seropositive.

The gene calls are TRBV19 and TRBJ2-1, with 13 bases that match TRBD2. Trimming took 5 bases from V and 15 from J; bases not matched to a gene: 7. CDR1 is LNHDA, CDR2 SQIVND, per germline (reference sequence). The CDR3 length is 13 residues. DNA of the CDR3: TGTGCCAGTAGTGCGGGGACTAGCGGGGCCTCGTTCTTC. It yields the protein CASSAGTSGASFF. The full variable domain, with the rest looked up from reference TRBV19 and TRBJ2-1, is DGGITQSPKYLFRKEGQNVTLSCEQNLNHDAMYWYRQDPGQGLRLIYYSQIVNDFQKGDIAEGYSVSREKKESFPLTVTSAQKNPTAFYLCASSAGTSGASFFGPGTRLTVL.

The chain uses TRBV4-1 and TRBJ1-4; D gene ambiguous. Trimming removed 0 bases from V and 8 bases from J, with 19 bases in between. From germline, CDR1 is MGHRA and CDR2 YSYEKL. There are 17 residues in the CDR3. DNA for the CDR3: TGCGCCAGCAGCCAAGATCGCTCCCCTCCTAGCTACGAAAAACTGTTTTTT. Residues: CASSQDRSPPSYEKLFF.

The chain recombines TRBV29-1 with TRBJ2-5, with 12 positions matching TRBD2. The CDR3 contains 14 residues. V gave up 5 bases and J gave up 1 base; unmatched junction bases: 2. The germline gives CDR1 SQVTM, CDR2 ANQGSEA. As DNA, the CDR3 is TGCAGCGTTAGACTAGCGGGAGTCCAAGAGACCCAGTACTTC. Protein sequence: CSVRLAGVQETQYF.

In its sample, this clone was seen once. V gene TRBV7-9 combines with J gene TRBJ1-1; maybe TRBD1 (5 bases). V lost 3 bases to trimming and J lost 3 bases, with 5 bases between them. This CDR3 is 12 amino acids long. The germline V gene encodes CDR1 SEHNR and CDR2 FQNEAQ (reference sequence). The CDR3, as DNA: TGTGCCAGCAGCTTGACAGACACTGAAGCTTTCTTT. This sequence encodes CASSLTDTEAFF.

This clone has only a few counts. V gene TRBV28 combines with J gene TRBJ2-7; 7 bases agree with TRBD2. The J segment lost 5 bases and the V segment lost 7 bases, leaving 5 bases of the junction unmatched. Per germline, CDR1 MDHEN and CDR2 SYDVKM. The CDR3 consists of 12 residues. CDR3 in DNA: TGTGCCAGCACAGGGAGGGTTGACGAGCAGTACTTC. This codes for CASTGRVDEQYF. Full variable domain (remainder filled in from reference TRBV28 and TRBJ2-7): DVKVTQSSRYLVKRTGEKVFLECVQDMDHENMFWYRQDPGLGLRLIYFSYDVKMKEKGDIPEGYSVSREKKERFSLILESASTNQTSMYLCASTGRVDEQYFGPGTRLTVT.

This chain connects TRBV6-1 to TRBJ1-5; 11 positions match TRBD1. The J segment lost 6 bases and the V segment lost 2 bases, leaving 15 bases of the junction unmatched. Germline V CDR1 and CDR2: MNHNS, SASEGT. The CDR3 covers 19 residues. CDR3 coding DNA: TGTGCCAGCAGTGAATCATACTACCCGGGACAGGGGGAACGTCAGCCCCAGCATTTT. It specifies CASSESYYPGQGERQPQHF.

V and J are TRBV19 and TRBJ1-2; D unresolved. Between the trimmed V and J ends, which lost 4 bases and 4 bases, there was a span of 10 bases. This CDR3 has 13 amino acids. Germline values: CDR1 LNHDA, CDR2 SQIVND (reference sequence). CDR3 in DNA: TGTGCCAGTAGTACTGGCCAGATCTATGGCTACACCTTC. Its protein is CASSTGQIYGYTF.

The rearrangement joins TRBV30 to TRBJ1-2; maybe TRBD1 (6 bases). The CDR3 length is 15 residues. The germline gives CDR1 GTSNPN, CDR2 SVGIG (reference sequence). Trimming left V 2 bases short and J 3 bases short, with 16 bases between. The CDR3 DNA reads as TGTGCCTGGAGTCTCCCCGGGGAGGGGGACTATGGCTACACCTTC. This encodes CAWSLPGEGDYGYTF.

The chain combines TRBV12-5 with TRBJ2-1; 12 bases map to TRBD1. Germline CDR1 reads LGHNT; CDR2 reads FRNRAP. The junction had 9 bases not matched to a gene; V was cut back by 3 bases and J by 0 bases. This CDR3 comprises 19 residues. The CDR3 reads CASGFVGTGGPISYNEQFF. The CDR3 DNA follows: TGTGCTAGTGGTTTCGTCGGGACAGGGGGCCCCATCTCCTACAATGAGCAGTTCTTC.

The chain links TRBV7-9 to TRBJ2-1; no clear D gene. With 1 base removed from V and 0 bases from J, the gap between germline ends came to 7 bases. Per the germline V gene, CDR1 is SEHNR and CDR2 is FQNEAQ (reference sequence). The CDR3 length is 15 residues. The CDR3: CASSLVLSSYNEQFF. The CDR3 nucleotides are TGTGCCAGCAGCTTAGTACTTAGCTCCTACAATGAGCAGTTCTTC.

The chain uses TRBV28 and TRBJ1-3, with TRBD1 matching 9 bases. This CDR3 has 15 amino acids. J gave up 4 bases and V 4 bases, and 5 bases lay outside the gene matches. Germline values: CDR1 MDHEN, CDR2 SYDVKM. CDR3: CASSSQGAGGNTIYF. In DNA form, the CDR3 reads TGTGCCAGCAGTTCACAGGGGGCGGGAGGAAACACCATATATTTT.

CDR3 nucleotides: TGCGCCAGCAGTCAATGTAATAGGAGCTCCTACGAGCAGTACTTC. Translated: CASSQCNRSSYEQYF. V usage is TRBV23-1 and J usage is TRBJ2-7; D not certain. TRBV23-1 is labeled an ORF, and its function is uncertain. Trimming pared 1 base from V and 0 bases from J, leaving 10 bases between. The CDR3 is 15 amino acids.

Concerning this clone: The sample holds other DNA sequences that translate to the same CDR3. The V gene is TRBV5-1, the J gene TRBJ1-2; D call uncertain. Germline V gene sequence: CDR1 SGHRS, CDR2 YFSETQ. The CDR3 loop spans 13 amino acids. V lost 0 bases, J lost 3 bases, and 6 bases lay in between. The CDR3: CASSLDGDYGYTF. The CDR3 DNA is TGCGCCAGCAGCTTGGACGGGGACTATGGCTACACCTTC.

DNA of the CDR3: TGTGCCAGCCAAATCGATGATTTAGTAGCCAAAAACATTCAGTACTTC. Translation gives CASQIDDLVAKNIQYF. The chain joins TRBV2 to TRBJ2-4, with D hard to call. V lost 8 bases to trimming and J lost 0 bases, with 17 bases between them. The germline gives CDR1 SNHLY, CDR2 FYNNEI. The CDR3 sequence is 16 residues long.

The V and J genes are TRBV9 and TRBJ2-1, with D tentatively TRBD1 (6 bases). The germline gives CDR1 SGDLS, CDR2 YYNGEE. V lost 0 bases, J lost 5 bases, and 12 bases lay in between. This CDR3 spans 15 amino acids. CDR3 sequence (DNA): TGTGCCAGCAGCGTAGACAGGGCTCGGGACAATGAGCAGTTCTTC. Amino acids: CASSVDRARDNEQFF.

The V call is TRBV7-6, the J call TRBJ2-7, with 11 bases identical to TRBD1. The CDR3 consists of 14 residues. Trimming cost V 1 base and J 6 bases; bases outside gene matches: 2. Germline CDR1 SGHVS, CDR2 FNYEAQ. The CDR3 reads CASSLVGTGGEQYF. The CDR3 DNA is TGTGCCAGCAGCTTAGTAGGGACAGGGGGCGAGCAGTACTTC.

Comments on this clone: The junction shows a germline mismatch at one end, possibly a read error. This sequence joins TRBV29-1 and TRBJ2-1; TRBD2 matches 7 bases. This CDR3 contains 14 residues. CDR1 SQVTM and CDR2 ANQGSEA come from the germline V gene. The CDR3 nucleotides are TGCAGCGTAGAAGAGAGCGGGATCGGCAATGAGCAGTTCTTC. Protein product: CSVEESGIGNEQFF.

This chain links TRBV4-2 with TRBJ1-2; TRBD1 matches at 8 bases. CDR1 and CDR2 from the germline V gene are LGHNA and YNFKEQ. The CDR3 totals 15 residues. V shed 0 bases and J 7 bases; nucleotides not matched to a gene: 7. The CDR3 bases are TGTGCCAGCAGCCAAGACACCAGGGGGCAGGTTGGCTACACCTTC. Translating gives CASSQDTRGQVGYTF.

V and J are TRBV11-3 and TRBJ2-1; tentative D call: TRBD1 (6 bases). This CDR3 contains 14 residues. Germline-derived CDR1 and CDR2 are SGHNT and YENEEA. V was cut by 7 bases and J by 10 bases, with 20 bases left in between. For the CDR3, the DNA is TGTGCCAGCACCCCACCCACAGGGAATAAGGAGCAGTTCTTC. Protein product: CASTPPTGNKEQFF.

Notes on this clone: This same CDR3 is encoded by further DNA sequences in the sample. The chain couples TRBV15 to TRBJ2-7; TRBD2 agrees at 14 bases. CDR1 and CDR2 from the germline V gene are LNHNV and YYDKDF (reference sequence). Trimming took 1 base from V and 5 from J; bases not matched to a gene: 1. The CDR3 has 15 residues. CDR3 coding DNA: TGTGCCACCAGCAGAGTGGGACTAGCGGGAGACGAGCAGTACTTC. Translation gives CATSRVGLAGDEQYF. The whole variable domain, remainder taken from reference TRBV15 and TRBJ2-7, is DAMVIQNPRYQVTQFGKPVTLSCSQTLNHNVMYWYQQKSSQAPKLLFHYYDKDFNNEADTPDNFQSRRPNTSFCFLDIRSPGLGDTAMYLCATSRVGLAGDEQYFGPGTRLTVT.

The DNA of the CDR3 is TGTGCCAGTAGATTCAGCGGGGAAGCAGATACGCAGTATTTT. Protein sequence: CASRFSGEADTQYF. The J gene is TRBJ2-3, the V gene TRBV19; 7 bases are shared with TRBD2. The V and J ends lost 6 bases and 4 bases, in that order; junction bases with no gene match: 7. The germline CDR1 and CDR2 sequences are LNHDA and SQIVND (reference sequence). The CDR3 has 14 residues.

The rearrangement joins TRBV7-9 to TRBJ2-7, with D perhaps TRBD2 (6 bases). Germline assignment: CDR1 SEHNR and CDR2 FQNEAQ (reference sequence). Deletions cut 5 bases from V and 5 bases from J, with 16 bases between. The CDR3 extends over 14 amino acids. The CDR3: CASSEGLVGDEQYF. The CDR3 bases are TGTGCCAGCAGCGAGGGACTCGTCGGAGACGAGCAGTACTTC.

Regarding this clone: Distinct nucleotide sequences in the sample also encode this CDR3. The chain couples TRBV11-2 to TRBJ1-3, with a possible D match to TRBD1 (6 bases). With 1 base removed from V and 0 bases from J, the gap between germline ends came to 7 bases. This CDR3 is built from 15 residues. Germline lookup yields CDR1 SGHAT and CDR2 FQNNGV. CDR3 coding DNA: TGTGCCAGCAGCTTAGGGACAGCCTCTGGAAACACCATATATTTT. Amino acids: CASSLGTASGNTIYF.

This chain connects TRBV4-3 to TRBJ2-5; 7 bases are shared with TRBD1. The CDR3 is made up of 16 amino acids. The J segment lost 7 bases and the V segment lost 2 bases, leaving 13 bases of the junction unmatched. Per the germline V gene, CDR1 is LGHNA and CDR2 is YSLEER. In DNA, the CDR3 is TGCGCCAGCAGCCAAAGCCTGGGGGACAGCTATCCGACCCAGTACTTC. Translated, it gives CASSQSLGDSYPTQYF.

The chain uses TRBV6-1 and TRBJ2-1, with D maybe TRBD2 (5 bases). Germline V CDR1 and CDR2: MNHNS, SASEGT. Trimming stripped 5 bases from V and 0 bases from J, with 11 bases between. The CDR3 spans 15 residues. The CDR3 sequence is CASSLAGSSYNEQFF. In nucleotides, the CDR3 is TGTGCCAGCAGTCTAGCAGGTAGCTCCTACAATGAGCAGTTCTTC.